This section outlines one T cell receptor (beta chain) sequence together with its context. The method was immunoSEQ multiplex PCR; TCRdb's version includes in-frame clones alone and lacks a portion of them. Seen here are 100,000 to 150,000 clones, 86% observed once, and the top ten hold around 5.1%. The entry originates in a study of cytomegalovirus exposure and HLA in healthy donors. The origin of this receptor is a young man in good health and CMV-seronegative. The material sequenced was PBMCs.

The CDR3: CASSSGLLLSGANVLTF. The CDR3 coding sequence is TGTGCCAGCAGCTCCGGACTGTTGCTCTCTGGGGCCAACGTCCTGACTTTC. The rearrangement links TRBV5-4 to TRBJ2-6; the D gene is possibly TRBD2 (5 bases). Per the germline V gene, CDR1 is SGHNT and CDR2 is YYREEE (reference sequence). V lost 3 bases and J 0 bases, leaving 13 bases between the germline ends. The CDR3 extends over 17 amino acids. The whole variable domain, remainder taken from reference TRBV5-4 and TRBJ2-6, is ETGVTQSPTHLIKTRGQQVTLRCSSQSGHNTVSWYQQALGQGPQFIFQYYREEENGRGNFPPRFSGLQFPNYSSELNVNALELDDSALYLCASSSGLLLSGANVLTFGAGSRLTVL.